This passage covers 25 T cell receptor beta chains from one sample sequenced in a study of beta chain features in type 1 diabetes. Expressed TCRB transcripts were sequenced because the entire RNA isolate underwent reverse transcription. Method: immunoSEQ multiplex PCR; TCRdb's copy keeps in-frame clones and lacks some. Of some 350,000 clones listed, approximately 15% are singletons. Broader study findings: Moderate yet significant TCRB CDR3 shortening was seen in Type 1 diabetes patients in all four CD4+ subsets.

Which antigens these TCRs recognize remains unknown. The sample comprised naive CD4+ T cells from blood. The receptors here all came from a woman under 30 with type 1 diabetes.

V usage is TRBV11-2 and J usage is TRBJ1-1, with D unclear. Between the trimmed V and J ends, which lost 1 base and 2 bases, there was a span of 14 bases. This CDR3 region has 16 residues. The germline gives CDR1 SGHAT, CDR2 FQNNGV. In DNA form, the CDR3 reads TGTGCCAGCAGCTTAGCCTTTCGGGGAAAAAACACTGAAGCTTTCTTT. Amino acids: CASSLAFRGKNTEAFF.

CDR3 amino acids: CAWKFTGTVNTEAFF. As DNA, the CDR3 is TGTGCCTGGAAATTTACCGGGACAGTAAACACTGAAGCTTTCTTT. The chain links TRBV30 to TRBJ1-1; TRBD1 aligns across 7 bases. CDR3 length: 15 residues. V was clipped by 4 bases and J by 2 bases; unmatched bases: 10. Per germline, CDR1 GTSNPN and CDR2 SVGIG (reference sequence).

The chain uses TRBV7-2 and TRBJ1-2; 9 bases agree with TRBD1. This CDR3 region has 15 residues. Germline loops: CDR1 SGHTA, CDR2 FQGNSA. The ends lost 5 bases at V and 4 bases at J; junction bases unmatched: 8. The CDR3 DNA reads TGTGCCAGCAGCCTTGGACAGGGGAGTTTCTATGGCTACACCTTC. Translating gives CASSLGQGSFYGYTF.

The chain recombines TRBV5-1 with TRBJ2-7; TRBD1 matches 8 bases. V shed 4 bases, J shed 4 bases, and the junction held 4 bases outside the gene matches. The CDR3 is 13 amino acids. Germline loops: CDR1 SGHRS, CDR2 YFSETQ. The CDR3 coding sequence is TGCGCCAGCAGCCCGGGACAGGAATACGAGCAGTACTTC. This translates into CASSPGQEYEQYF.

The V call is TRBV7-3, the J call TRBJ2-1; 7 bases align to TRBD1. The CDR3 covers 14 residues. Trimming took 5 bases from V and 15 from J; bases not matched to a gene: 16. In germline, CDR1 is SGHTA, CDR2 FQGTGA. In nucleotides, the CDR3 is TGTGCCAGCAGCCCCCAACCGGGACAGACGGAGTTGTTCTTC. It encodes CASSPQPGQTELFF.

This clone has only a few counts. V usage is TRBV6-5 and J usage is TRBJ2-7; 12 bases fit TRBD2. The CDR3 extends over 15 amino acids. Trimming took 2 bases from V and 2 from J; bases not matched to a gene: 1. The V gene's germline CDR1 is MNHEY and CDR2 SVGAGI. The CDR3 region has the DNA TGTGCCAGCAGTTACGGACTAGCGGGAACCTACGAGCAGTACTTC. As protein: CASSYGLAGTYEQYF.

This sequence joins TRBV29-1 and TRBJ2-2, with D possibly matching TRBD2 (5 bases). This CDR3 has 13 residues. Deletions cut 6 bases from V and 6 bases from J, with 14 bases between. The germline V gene encodes CDR1 SQVTM and CDR2 ANQGSEA. The CDR3 spells CSVADWSAGELFF. DNA for the CDR3: TGCAGCGTCGCGGACTGGAGCGCCGGGGAGCTGTTTTTT.

Concerning this clone: Distinct nucleotide sequences in the sample also encode this CDR3. The rearrangement links TRBV18 to TRBJ1-1; D is perhaps TRBD1 (6 bases). The CDR3 sequence is 14 residues long. CDR1 and CDR2 from the germline V gene are KGHSH and LQKENI. V was trimmed by 3 bases and J by 1 base, leaving 9 bases between them. The CDR3 sequence: CASSPRTENTEAFF. CDR3 DNA sequence: TGTGCCAGCTCACCTCGGACAGAGAACACTGAAGCTTTCTTT.

The rearrangement links TRBV19 to TRBJ2-7, with 8 bases fitting TRBD2. Losses at the gene ends were 5 bases for V and 2 bases for J; bases not matched to a gene: 5. The CDR3 runs 14 residues. From germline, CDR1 is LNHDA and CDR2 SQIVND (reference sequence). The CDR3 sequence: CASSDSGRTYEQYF. CDR3 coding DNA: TGTGCCAGTAGTGACAGCGGGAGAACCTACGAGCAGTACTTC.

The chain has TRBV7-3 and TRBJ2-3; 11 nucleotides align to TRBD2. Losses at the gene ends were 1 base for V and 5 bases for J; bases not matched to a gene: 5. CDR3 length: 16 residues. From germline, CDR1 is SGHTA and CDR2 FQGTGA. The CDR3 sequence is CASSLSRTSGLDTQYF. The CDR3 DNA reads as TGTGCCAGCAGCTTAAGCAGGACTAGCGGGCTAGATACGCAGTATTTT.

J is TRBJ2-2 and V is TRBV5-4; no clear D. This CDR3 contains 12 residues. V lost 0 bases, J lost 8 bases, and 5 bases lay in between. The germline V gene has CDR1 SGHNT and CDR2 YYREEE (reference sequence). The CDR3 coding sequence is TGTGCCAGCAGCTTGGCTAGTGGGGAGCTGTTTTTT. Translating gives CASSLASGELFF.

Only a few counts were recorded for this clone. Distinct nucleotide sequences in the sample also encode this CDR3. This chain uses TRBV5-4 with TRBJ2-7; 7 positions match TRBD1. CDR1 is SGHNT and CDR2 is YYREEE in the germline V gene (reference sequence). With V trimmed by 4 bases and J by 3 bases, 1 base remained unmatched. This CDR3 has 12 residues. The DNA for the CDR3 is TGTGCCAGCAGCCGGGACAGCTACGAGCAGTACGTC. This encodes CASSRDSYEQYV.

The chain has TRBV2 and TRBJ1-3; D gene ambiguous. The CDR3 is 14 residues long. With 6 bases removed from V and 0 bases from J, the gap between germline ends came to 9 bases. Germline V gene lookup returns CDR1 SNHLY and CDR2 FYNNEI. CDR3 nucleotides: TGTGCCAGCAGGCAGTTATTCTCTGGAAACACCATATATTTT. Its protein product is CASRQLFSGNTIYF.

The chain couples TRBV27 to TRBJ2-2; the D gene is possibly TRBD1 (6 bases). V lost 10 bases, J lost 0 bases, and 9 bases lay in between. CDR3 length: 13 residues. Germline V gives CDR1 MNHEY, CDR2 SMNVEV (reference sequence). CDR3 sequence (DNA): TGTGCCACGGGGACAACGAACACCGGGGAGCTGTTTTTT. Translation gives CATGTTNTGELFF.

The sample holds a few counts of this clone. The rearrangement uses TRBV5-1 and TRBJ2-7, with TRBD2 matching 9 bases. V gave up 4 bases and J gave up 1 base; unmatched junction bases: 12. The CDR3 extends over 17 amino acids. In germline, CDR1 is SGHRS, CDR2 YFSETQ. The CDR3 is CASSLGPLAGSSYEQYF. The CDR3 bases are TGCGCCAGCAGCCTGGGCCCTCTAGCGGGATCTTCCTACGAGCAGTACTTC.

The chain employs TRBV28 and TRBJ2-5, with TRBD2 identical over 11 bases. CDR3 length: 18 amino acids. V lost 2 bases to trimming and J lost 1 base; unmatched junction nucleotides: 9. Germline CDR1 MDHEN, CDR2 SYDVKM. Here the CDR3 reads CASSLRSGRAKLQETQYF. CDR3 DNA: TGTGCCAGCAGTTTACGTAGCGGGAGGGCTAAGCTCCAAGAGACCCAGTACTTC.

The rearrangement uses TRBV6-5 and TRBJ2-1, with D possibly matching TRBD2 (6 bases). V shed 4 bases and J shed 8 bases, with 15 bases lying between them. CDR3 length: 14 residues. CDR1 and CDR2 (germline): MNHEY, SVGAGI. The CDR3 sequence: CASSSWRASDEQFF. DNA of the CDR3: TGTGCCAGCAGTTCCTGGAGGGCCAGCGATGAGCAGTTCTTC.

This clone was counted a few times. The rearrangement joins TRBV15 to TRBJ1-2; 9 bases are a match to TRBD1. The CDR3 covers 15 residues. CDR1 is LNHNV, CDR2 YYDKDF, per germline (reference sequence). With V trimmed by 0 bases and J by 9 bases, 8 bases remained unmatched. The CDR3 nucleotides are TGTGCCACCAGCAGAGATCGGAACAGGGGGCAAAGCTACACCTTC. This encodes CATSRDRNRGQSYTF.

The rearrangement uses TRBV5-1 and TRBJ1-2; 9 bases are a match to TRBD1. Unmatched junction bases numbered 3, after V lost 4 bases and J lost 8 bases. CDR1 and CDR2 (germline): SGHRS, YFSETQ. The CDR3 sequence is 12 residues long. The CDR3 loop reads CASSGDREGYTF. As DNA, the CDR3 is TGCGCCAGCAGCGGGGACAGGGAAGGCTACACCTTC.

This clone has a handful of counts. This sequence joins TRBV30 and TRBJ2-2; possible D gene TRBD1, 6 bases. V lost 5 bases to trimming and J lost 7 bases, with 17 bases between them. Germline V gene lookup returns CDR1 GTSNPN and CDR2 SVGIG (reference sequence). CDR3 length: 14 residues. The CDR3 sequence is CAWDPGHTVGELFF. The CDR3 bases are TGTGCCTGGGATCCGGGACACACGGTCGGGGAGCTGTTTTTT.

This clone occurred a few times. CDR3 DNA: TGTGCCAGCAGCTTAGAGGGGACTACCCTCTACAATGAGCAGTTCTTC. This sequence encodes CASSLEGTTLYNEQFF. The rearrangement uses TRBV7-9 and TRBJ2-1, with 7 positions matching TRBD2. This CDR3 is 16 amino acids long. CDR1 and CDR2 from the germline V gene are SEHNR and FQNEAQ (reference sequence). V trimming: 1 base; J trimming: 3 bases; junction bases outside the gene matches: 6.

The chain recombines TRBV5-1 with TRBJ1-4; a possible D gene is TRBD1 (6 bases). Trimming cost V 4 bases and J 0 bases, with 16 bases left between them. The germline V gene has CDR1 SGHRS and CDR2 YFSETQ. The CDR3 consists of 17 residues. The CDR3 DNA sequence: TGCGCCAGCAGCCCAGAGGGGGACCTTGCAACTAATGAAAAACTGTTTTTT. This gives the protein CASSPEGDLATNEKLFF. Looking up the rest from reference TRBV5-1 and TRBJ1-4 gives the full variable domain: KAGVTQTPRYLIKTRGQQVTLSCSPISGHRSVSWYQQTPGQGLQFLFEYFSETQRNKGNFPGRFSGRQFSNSRSEMNVSTLELGDSALYLCASSPEGDLATNEKLFFGSGTQLSVL.

The rearrangement links TRBV7-2 to TRBJ2-1, with D unclear. The CDR3 is made up of 13 amino acids. Germline CDR1 and CDR2: SGHTA and FQGNSA. V was clipped by 3 bases and J by 8 bases, with 11 bases between them. CDR3 bases: TGTGCCAGCAGCTTCCCTAGTTACCATGAGCAGTTCTTC. Amino acids: CASSFPSYHEQFF.

This clone showed up just a few times. This sequence joins TRBV29-1 and TRBJ1-3; perhaps TRBD1 as D (6 bases). The germline V gene has CDR1 SQVTM and CDR2 ANQGSEA. This CDR3 is 13 amino acids long. The V gene lost 7 bases and the J gene lost 4 bases, with 14 bases spanning the gap. CDR3 residues: CSAAQGSGNTIYF. CDR3 coding DNA: TGCAGCGCCGCACAGGGTTCGGGAAACACCATATATTTT.

The V gene is TRBV30, the J gene TRBJ1-1; D gene ambiguous. The CDR3 is 13 amino acids. V was cut by 0 bases and J by 4 bases, with 9 bases left in between. Per the germline V gene, CDR1 is GTSNPN and CDR2 is SVGIG (reference sequence). The CDR3 sequence is CAWSVRDGTEAFF. CDR3 nucleotides: TGTGCCTGGAGTGTACGCGATGGCACTGAAGCTTTCTTT.